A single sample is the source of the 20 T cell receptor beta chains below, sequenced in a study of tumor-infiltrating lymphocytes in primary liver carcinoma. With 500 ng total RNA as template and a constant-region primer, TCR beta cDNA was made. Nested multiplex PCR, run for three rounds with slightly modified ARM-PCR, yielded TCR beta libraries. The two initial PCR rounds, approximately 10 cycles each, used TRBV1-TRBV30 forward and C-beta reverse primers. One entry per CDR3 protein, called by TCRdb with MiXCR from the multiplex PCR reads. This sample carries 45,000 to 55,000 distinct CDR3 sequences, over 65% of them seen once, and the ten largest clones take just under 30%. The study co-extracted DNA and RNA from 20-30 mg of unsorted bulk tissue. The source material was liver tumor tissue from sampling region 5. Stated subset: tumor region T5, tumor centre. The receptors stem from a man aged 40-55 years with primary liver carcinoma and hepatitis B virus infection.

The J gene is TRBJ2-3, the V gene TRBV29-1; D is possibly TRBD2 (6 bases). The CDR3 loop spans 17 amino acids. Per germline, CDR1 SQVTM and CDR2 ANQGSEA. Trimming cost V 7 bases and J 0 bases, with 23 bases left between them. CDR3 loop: CSAGWDFHGASTDTQYF. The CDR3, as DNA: TGCAGCGCCGGGTGGGACTTCCATGGGGCTAGCACAGATACGCAGTATTTT.

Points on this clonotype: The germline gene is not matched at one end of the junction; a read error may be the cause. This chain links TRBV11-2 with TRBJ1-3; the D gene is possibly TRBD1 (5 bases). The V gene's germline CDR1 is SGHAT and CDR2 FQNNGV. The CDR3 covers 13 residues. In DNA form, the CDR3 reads TGTGCCTCAGTTCAGGGAGCTGGGAACACCATATATTTT. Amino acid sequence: CASVQGAGNTIYF.

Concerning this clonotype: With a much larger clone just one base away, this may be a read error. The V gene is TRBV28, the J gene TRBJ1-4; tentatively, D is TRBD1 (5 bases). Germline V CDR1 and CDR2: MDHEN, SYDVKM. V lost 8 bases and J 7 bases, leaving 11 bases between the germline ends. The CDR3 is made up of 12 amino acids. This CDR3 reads CASAPQGEKLFF. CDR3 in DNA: TGTGCCAGCGCTCCGCAGGGTGAAAAACTGTTTTTT.

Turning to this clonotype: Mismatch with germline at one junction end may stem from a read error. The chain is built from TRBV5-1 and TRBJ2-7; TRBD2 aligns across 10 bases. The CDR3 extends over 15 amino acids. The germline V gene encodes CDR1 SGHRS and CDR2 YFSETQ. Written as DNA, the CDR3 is TGCGCCAGCAGCGAGACTAGCGGGCGTGTCTACGAGCAGTGCTTC. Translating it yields CASSETSGRVYEQCF. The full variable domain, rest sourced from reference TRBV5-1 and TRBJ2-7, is KAGVTQTPRYLIKTRGQQVTLSCSPISGHRSVSWYQQTPGQGLQFLFEYFSETQRNKGNFPGRFSGRQFSNSRSEMNVSTLELGDSALYLCASSETSGRVYEQCFGPGTRLTVT.

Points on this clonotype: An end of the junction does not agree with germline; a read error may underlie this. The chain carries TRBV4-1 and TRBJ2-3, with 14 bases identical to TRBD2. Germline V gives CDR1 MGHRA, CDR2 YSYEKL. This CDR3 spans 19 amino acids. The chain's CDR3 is CASNQGVGTSGSGTDPQYF. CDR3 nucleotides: TGCGCCAGCAACCAAGGGGTTGGGACTAGCGGGAGTGGCACAGATCCGCAGTATTTT.

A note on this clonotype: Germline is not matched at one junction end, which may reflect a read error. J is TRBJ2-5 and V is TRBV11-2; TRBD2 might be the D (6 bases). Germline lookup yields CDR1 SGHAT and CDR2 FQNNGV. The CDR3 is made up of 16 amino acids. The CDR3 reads CANRFRDSAHEEAQYF. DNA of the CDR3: TGTGCCAACAGATTCCGGGACTCGGCCCACGAAGAGGCCCAGTACTTC.

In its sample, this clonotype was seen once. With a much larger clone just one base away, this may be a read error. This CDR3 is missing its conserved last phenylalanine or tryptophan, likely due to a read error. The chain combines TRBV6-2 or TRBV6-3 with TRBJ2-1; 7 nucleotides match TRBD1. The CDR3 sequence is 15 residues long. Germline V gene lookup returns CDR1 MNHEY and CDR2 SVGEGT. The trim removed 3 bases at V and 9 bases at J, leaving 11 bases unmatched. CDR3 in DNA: TGTGCCAGCAGTTATAGATCCCAGGGGGTGGTTGAGCAGTTCCTC. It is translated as CASSYRSQGVVEQFL.

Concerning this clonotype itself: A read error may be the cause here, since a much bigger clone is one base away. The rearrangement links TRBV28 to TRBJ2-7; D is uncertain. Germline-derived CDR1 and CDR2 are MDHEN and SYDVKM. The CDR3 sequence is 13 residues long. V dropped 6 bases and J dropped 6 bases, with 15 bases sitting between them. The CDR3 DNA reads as TGTGCCAGCAGCCCGGGCCAAGAGCTCGAGCAGTACTTC. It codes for CASSPGQELEQYF.

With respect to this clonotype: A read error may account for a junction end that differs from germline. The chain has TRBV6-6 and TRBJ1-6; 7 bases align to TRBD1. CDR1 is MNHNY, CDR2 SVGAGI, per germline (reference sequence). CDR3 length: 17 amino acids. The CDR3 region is CAGSRTGSSAGNSPLHF. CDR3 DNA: TGTGCCGGCAGTAGGACAGGTTCCTCGGCAGGGAATTCACCCCTCCACTTT.

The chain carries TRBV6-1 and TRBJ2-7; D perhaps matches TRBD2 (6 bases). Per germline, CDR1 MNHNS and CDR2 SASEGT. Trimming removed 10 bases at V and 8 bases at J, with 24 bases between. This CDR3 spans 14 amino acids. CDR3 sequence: CANCEFGRGAKQYF. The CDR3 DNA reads TGTGCCAACTGTGAATTTGGGCGGGGAGCGAAGCAGTACTTC.

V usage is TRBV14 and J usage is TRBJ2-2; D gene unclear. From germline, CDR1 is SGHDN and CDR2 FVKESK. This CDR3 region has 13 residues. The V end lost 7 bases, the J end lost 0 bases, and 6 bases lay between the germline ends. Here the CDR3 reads CASNLSNTGELFF. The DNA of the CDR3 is TGTGCCAGCAACCTTTCGAACACCGGGGAGCTGTTTTTT.

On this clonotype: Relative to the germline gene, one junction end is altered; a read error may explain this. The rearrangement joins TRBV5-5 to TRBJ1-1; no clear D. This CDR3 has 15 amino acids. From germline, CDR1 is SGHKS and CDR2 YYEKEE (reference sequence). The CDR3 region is CANSPNWRWDTEAFF. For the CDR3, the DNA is TGTGCCAACAGCCCCAATTGGCGGTGGGACACTGAAGCTTTCTTT.

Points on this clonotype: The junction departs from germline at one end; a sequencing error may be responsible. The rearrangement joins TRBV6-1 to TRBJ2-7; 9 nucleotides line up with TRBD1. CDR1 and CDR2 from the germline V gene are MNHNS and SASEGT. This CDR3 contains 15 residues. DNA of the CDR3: TGTGCCAGCAGTGGAGCGCCGGGACAGGGCTACGAGCAGCACTTC. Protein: CASSGAPGQGYEQHF.

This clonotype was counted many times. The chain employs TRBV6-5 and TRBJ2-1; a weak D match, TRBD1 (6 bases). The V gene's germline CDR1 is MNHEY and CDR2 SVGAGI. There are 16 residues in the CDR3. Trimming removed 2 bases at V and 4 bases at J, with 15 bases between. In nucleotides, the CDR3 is TGTGCCAGCAGTTACATATCCCTGGACAGTTACAATGAGCAGTTCTTC. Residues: CASSYISLDSYNEQFF.

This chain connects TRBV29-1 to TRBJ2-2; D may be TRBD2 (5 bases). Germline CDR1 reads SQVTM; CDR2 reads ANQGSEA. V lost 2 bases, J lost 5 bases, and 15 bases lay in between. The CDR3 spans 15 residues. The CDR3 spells CSVEITSGLTGELFF. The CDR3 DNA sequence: TGCAGCGTTGAAATAACTAGTGGGTTAACCGGGGAGCTGTTTTTT.

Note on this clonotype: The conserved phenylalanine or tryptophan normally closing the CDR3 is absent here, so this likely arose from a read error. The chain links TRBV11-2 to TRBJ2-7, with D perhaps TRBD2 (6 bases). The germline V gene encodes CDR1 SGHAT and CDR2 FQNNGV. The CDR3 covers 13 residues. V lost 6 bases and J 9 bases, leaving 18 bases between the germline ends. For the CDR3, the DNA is TGTGCCAGCAGTTTAATTGAGCTAGCGTCGCAGTACTGC. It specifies CASSLIELASQYC.

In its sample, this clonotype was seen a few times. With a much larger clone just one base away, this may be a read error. Here the CDR3 reads CAWSILADTQYF. In DNA, the CDR3 is TGTGCCTGGAGTATACTGGCAGATACGCAGTATTTT. The V and J genes are TRBV30 and TRBJ2-3; D unclear. Trimming pared 2 bases from V and 4 bases from J, leaving 7 bases between. The CDR3 has 12 amino acids. Looked up from germline, CDR1 is GTSNPN and CDR2 is SVGIG (reference sequence).

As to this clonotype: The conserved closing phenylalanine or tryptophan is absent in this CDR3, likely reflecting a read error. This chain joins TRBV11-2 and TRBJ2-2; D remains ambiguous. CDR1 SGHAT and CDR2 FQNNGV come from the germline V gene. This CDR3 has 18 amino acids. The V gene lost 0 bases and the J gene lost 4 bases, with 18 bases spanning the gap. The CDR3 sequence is CASSLDLGPVRATGELFL. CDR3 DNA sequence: TGTGCCAGCAGCTTAGACCTCGGCCCCGTCCGGGCCACCGGGGAGCTGTTTCTT.

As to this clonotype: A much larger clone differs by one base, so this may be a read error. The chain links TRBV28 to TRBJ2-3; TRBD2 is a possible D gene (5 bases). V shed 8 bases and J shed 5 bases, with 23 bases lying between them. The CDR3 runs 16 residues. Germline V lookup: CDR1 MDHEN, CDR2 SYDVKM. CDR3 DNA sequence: TGTGCCAGCTTCTCGGCGGGTCCTCGAGATGGAGATACGCAGTATTTT. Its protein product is CASFSAGPRDGDTQYF.

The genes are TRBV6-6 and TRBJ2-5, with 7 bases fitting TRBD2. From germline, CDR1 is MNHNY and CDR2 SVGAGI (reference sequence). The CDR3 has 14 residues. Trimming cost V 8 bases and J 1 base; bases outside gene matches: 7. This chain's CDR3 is CASGFSSGQETQYF. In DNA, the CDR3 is TGTGCCAGCGGTTTCTCTAGCGGCCAAGAGACCCAGTACTTC.